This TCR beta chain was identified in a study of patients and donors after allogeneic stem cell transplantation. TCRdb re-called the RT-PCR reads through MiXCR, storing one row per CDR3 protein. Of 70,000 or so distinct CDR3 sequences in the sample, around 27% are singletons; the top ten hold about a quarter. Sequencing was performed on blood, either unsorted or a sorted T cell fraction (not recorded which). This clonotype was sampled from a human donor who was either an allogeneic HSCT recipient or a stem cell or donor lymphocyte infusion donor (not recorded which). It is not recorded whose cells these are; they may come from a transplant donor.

The DNA for the CDR3 is TGTGCCAGCAGTGTCCCCTTTGGTTTCGAGGGAAACATTCAGTACTTC. Its translation is CASSVPFGFEGNIQYF. V usage is TRBV2 and J usage is TRBJ2-4; D might be TRBD2 (5 bases). The germline V gene encodes CDR1 SNHLY and CDR2 FYNNEI. This CDR3 contains 16 residues. Trimming shortened V by 4 bases and J by 6 bases, and 19 bases separated the two germline ends. The entire variable domain, with the rest obtained from reference TRBV2 and TRBJ2-4, is as follows: EPEVTQTPSHQVTQMGQEVILRCVPISNHLYFYWYRQILGQKVEFLVSFYNNEISEKSEIFDDQFSVERPDGSNFTLKIRSTKLEDSAMYFCASSVPFGFEGNIQYFGAGTRLSVL.